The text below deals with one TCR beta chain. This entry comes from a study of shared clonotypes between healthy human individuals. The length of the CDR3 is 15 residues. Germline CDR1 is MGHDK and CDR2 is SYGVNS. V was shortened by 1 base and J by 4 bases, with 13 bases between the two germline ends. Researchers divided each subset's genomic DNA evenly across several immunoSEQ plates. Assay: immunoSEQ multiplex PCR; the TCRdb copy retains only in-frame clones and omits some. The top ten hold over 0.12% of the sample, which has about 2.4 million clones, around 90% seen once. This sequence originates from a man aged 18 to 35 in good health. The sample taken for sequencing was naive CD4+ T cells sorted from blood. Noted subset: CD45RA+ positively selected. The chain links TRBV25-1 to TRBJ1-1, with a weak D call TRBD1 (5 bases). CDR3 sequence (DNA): TGTGCCAGCAGTGAATCTGGGGGTCGAGGCACTGAAGCTTTCTTT. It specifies CASSESGGRGTEAFF.